This T cell receptor (beta chain) comes out of a study of neurological immune-mediated disorders. Study findings and constraints: HTLV-1-associated myelopathy had the most TCR clonal expansion, and multiple sclerosis had the least, less than healthy controls. None of the CDR3 amino acid sequences in expanded clones turned up in more than one subject, which points to private repertoires in all groups.

One entry per CDR3 protein, called by TCRdb with MiXCR from the 5' RACE reads. This sample has under 20,000 distinct CDR3 sequences, with approximately 26% found just once. The junction had 6 bases not matched to a gene; V was cut back by 3 bases and J by 1 base. The CDR3 has 14 residues. The germline V gene encodes CDR1 DFQATT and CDR2 SNEGSKA (reference sequence). For this clonotype: The antigen is undetermined.

This sequence originates from a man aged 45-60 years with HTLV-1-associated myelopathy (HAM/TSP). The V call is TRBV20-1, the J call TRBJ2-7; 7 bases match TRBD1. Sequencing used PBMCs. CDR3 in DNA: TGCAGTGCTAGGGGGCGACAGGGTTCCTACGAGCAGTACTTC. It codes for CSARGRQGSYEQYF.